This record covers a single T cell receptor beta chain. Participants had their cohort set by participant-reported clinical history. The sample comes from a study of blood T cell repertoires in COVID-19. Authors' analysis steps: Estimates of nucleated cell counts were drawn from the amplification of reference gene primers. Produced via immunoSEQ multiplex PCR; TCRdb's table is partial and in-frame only. The DNA was the basis for D and trimming; V, J and clone size are from that table. The data hold 300,000 to 500,000 clones, with 88% observed a single time. This TCR was recovered from a middle-aged woman with acute COVID-19. Source material: PBMCs or T cells enriched from blood (not recorded which).

CDR3 nucleotide sequence: TGCGCCAGCAGTGACACAGGGGTGGGCTATCAGCCCCAGCATTTT. It translates to CASSDTGVGYQPQHF. V gene TRBV10-2 combines with J gene TRBJ1-5; 7 positions agree with TRBD1. The CDR3 sequence is 15 residues long. V shed 3 bases and J 5 bases; nucleotides not matched to a gene: 7. Per germline, CDR1 WSHSY and CDR2 SAAADI.